This TCR beta chain came from a study of T cell responses to AZD1222 COVID-19 vaccine. Study-level points and caveats: Distributed over spike, vaccine-associated CD4 TCRs predominated at 160-218 and 743-854. No day 14 peak samples; only post-peak repertoires were characterized.

To note about this clone: Its specificity is not known.

V was pared by 0 bases and J by 3 bases, with 10 bases between. This CDR3 is built from 15 residues. Germline assignment: CDR1 SGHNT and CDR2 YYREEE (reference sequence). Libraries were prepared by immunoSEQ multiplex PCR; TCRdb keeps only in-frame clonotypes and omits some of them. Of 100,000 to 150,000 clones listed, roughly 86% were seen once; the top ten hold 10%. This TCR was sampled from an adult in good health. The sample in question was peripheral blood, obtained on day 0 of AZD1222 vaccination. This chain connects TRBV5-4 to TRBJ2-1, with D hard to call. The DNA for the CDR3 is TGTGCCAGCAGCTTGGCCGCGAGCGACTACAATGAGCAGTTCTTC. It yields the protein CASSLAASDYNEQFF.